This TCR beta chain is from a study of blood T cells in healthy people across ages. A second about 7 to 12 cycle PCR used barcoded and J-beta primers. MiXCR, run by TCRdb on the 5' RACE reads, gives a single entry per CDR3 protein. The sample records more than 600,000 distinct CDR3 sequences, 20% to 25% being singletons. Looked up from germline, CDR1 is SGHTA and CDR2 is FQGNSA. This CDR3 contains 18 residues. Trimming cost V 3 bases and J 0 bases; bases outside gene matches: 6. These same records also appear under a second study, on T cells of mothers and their children.

This clonotype originated in a boy between 10 and 17 years old in good health. V gene TRBV7-2 combines with J gene TRBJ2-3, with TRBD2 matching 13 bases. What was sequenced was blood. The CDR3: CASSFETSGGSSTDTQYF. The CDR3 region has the DNA TGTGCCAGCAGCTTTGAGACTAGCGGGGGGTCTAGCACAGATACGCAGTATTTT. Full variable domain (missing parts from reference TRBV7-2 and TRBJ2-3): GAGVSQSPSNKVTEKGKDVELRCDPISGHTALYWYRQSLGQGLEFLIYFQGNSAPDKSGLPSDRFSAERTGGSVSTLTIQRTQQEDSAVYLCASSFETSGGSSTDTQYFGPGTRLTVL.